One and the same sample provided the 18 T cell receptor beta chains below, sequenced in a study of monozygotic twins with cystic fibrosis. Only in-frame clones appear in the TCRdb table, and some are missing; sequencing was by immunoSEQ multiplex PCR. The sample lists roughly 26,000 clones, about nine tenths occurring once. The source material was blood. Every receptor here comes from a girl aged 2 to 9 with cystic fibrosis.

The V and J genes are TRBV7-6 and TRBJ1-1; D remains ambiguous. This CDR3 comprises 13 residues. The germline gives CDR1 SGHVS, CDR2 FNYEAQ. V lost 6 bases and J 2 bases, leaving 10 bases between the germline ends. CDR3 region: CASSAYVNTEAFF. The CDR3 nucleotides are TGTGCCAGCAGTGCGTACGTAAACACTGAAGCTTTCTTT.

CDR3 nucleotides: TGTGCCTGGAAGGGAGGGGCCAACGTCCTGACTTTC. This translates into CAWKGGANVLTF. The chain joins TRBV30 to TRBJ2-6; no firm D call. The CDR3 length is 12 residues. The V end was cut by 4 bases, the J end by 4 bases, with 5 bases between. Germline V gene sequence: CDR1 GTSNPN, CDR2 SVGIG (reference sequence).

The chain recombines TRBV6-4 with TRBJ1-2; a weak D match, TRBD1 (6 bases). Trimming took 0 bases from V and 8 from J, leaving 10 bases between them. Germline CDR1 reads MRHNA; CDR2 reads SNTAGT. The CDR3 runs 13 residues. Here the CDR3 DNA reads TGTGCCAGCAGTGACTCGTCAGGGGACGGCTACACCTTC. Protein product: CASSDSSGDGYTF.

This clone was counted a few times. The chain uses TRBV2 and TRBJ1-5, with TRBD1 matching 9 bases. This CDR3 is 14 amino acids long. V lost 6 bases and J lost 11; bases outside the gene matches: 11. Looked up from germline, CDR1 is SNHLY and CDR2 is FYNNEI. The CDR3 sequence is CASSQGQGERAQHF. Written as DNA, the CDR3 is TGTGCCAGCAGCCAGGGACAGGGCGAAAGGGCCCAGCATTTT.

V and J are TRBV30 and TRBJ1-5; D may be TRBD1 (6 bases). The V end lost 2 bases, the J end lost 3 bases, and 14 bases lay between the germline ends. Germline values: CDR1 GTSNPN, CDR2 SVGIG (reference sequence). The CDR3 length is 15 residues. CDR3 nucleotides: TGTGCCTGGAGTCCGCGACAGGAATACAATCAGCCCCAGCATTTT. This gives the protein CAWSPRQEYNQPQHF.

This clone was seen a few times. The V call is TRBV29-1, the J call TRBJ1-4; unclear D gene. This CDR3 is built from 13 residues. Deletions cut 7 bases from V and 8 bases from J, with 17 bases between. CDR1 is SQVTM and CDR2 is ANQGSEA in the germline V gene. CDR3 sequence (DNA): TGCAGCGCCACCCCTCAGGCCGGAGAAAAACTGTTTTTT. Amino acid sequence: CSATPQAGEKLFF.

The rearrangement links TRBV5-8 to TRBJ2-3; D is undetermined. Germline V CDR1 and CDR2: SGHTS, YDEGEE. V was shortened by 0 bases and J by 6 bases, with 11 bases between the two germline ends. The CDR3 consists of 14 residues. The CDR3 DNA reads TGTGCCAGCAGCTTGGAGGGTGGCCGGGATACGCAGTATTTT. It yields the protein CASSLEGGRDTQYF.

The chain has TRBV5-6 and TRBJ2-5; a weak D match, TRBD1 (5 bases). The CDR3 covers 14 residues. Germline loops: CDR1 SGHDT, CDR2 YYEEEE. V was clipped by 3 bases and J by 1 base, with 10 bases between them. Written as DNA, the CDR3 is TGTGCCAGCAGCTCAGGGTCAACCCAAGAGACCCAGTACTTC. Translating gives CASSSGSTQETQYF.

This clone showed up just once. The rearrangement links TRBV11-3 to TRBJ2-3, with unresolved D. Germline-derived CDR1 and CDR2 are SGHNT and YENEEA. This CDR3 has 15 amino acids. Trimming shortened V by 2 bases and J by 0 bases, and 9 bases separated the two germline ends. CDR3 loop: CASSLRSGSTDTQYF. The CDR3 bases are TGTGCCAGCAGCTTAAGGTCCGGGAGCACAGATACGCAGTATTTT.

The chain links TRBV9 to TRBJ1-1, with 8 positions matching TRBD1. There are 15 residues in the CDR3. Germline assignment: CDR1 SGDLS and CDR2 YYNGEE. J lost 7 bases, V lost 0 bases, and 8 bases had no gene match. The CDR3 protein is CASSVVAGGAGEAFF. Here the CDR3 DNA reads TGTGCCAGCAGCGTAGTAGCAGGGGGCGCCGGTGAAGCTTTCTTT.

This sequence joins TRBV14 and TRBJ1-4; TRBD1 matches 8 bases. The length of the CDR3 is 17 residues. V lost 4 bases and J lost 8; bases outside the gene matches: 15. Per germline, CDR1 SGHDN and CDR2 FVKESK. The CDR3 nucleotides are TGTGCCAGCAGCCTAAGGACAGGGAACCCAGGGCGGGAAAAACTGTTTTTT. The encoded protein is CASSLRTGNPGREKLFF.

The chain couples TRBV9 to TRBJ2-5; TRBD2 agrees at 15 bases. V lost 3 bases and J lost 5; bases outside the gene matches: 8. Germline loops: CDR1 SGDLS, CDR2 YYNGEE. CDR3 size: 17 residues. The CDR3 loop reads CASSAGTSGGPGETQYF. The CDR3 nucleotides read TGTGCCAGCAGCGCTGGGACTAGCGGGGGGCCGGGGGAGACCCAGTACTTC.

The J gene is TRBJ2-3, the V gene TRBV5-6; D gene unclear. The CDR3 consists of 14 residues. Germline-derived CDR1 and CDR2 are SGHDT and YYEEEE. V dropped 4 bases and J dropped 2 bases, with 11 bases sitting between them. The CDR3 DNA reads TGTGCCAGCAGCCCGACTTCCTACACAGATACGCAGTATTTT. It yields the protein CASSPTSYTDTQYF.

This clone has only one observation. The V gene is TRBV5-1, the J gene TRBJ1-1; 10 bases agree with TRBD1. In germline, CDR1 is SGHRS, CDR2 YFSETQ. The V gene end was trimmed by 5 bases and the J gene end by 2 bases; junction bases not matched to a gene: 3. The CDR3 totals 14 residues. CDR3 bases: TGCGCCAGCAGTGGACAGGGGGTAAACACTGAAGCTTTCTTT. Amino acids: CASSGQGVNTEAFF.

The chain uses TRBV2 and TRBJ1-5; D is ambiguous. V shed 6 bases and J shed 3 bases, with 9 bases lying between them. Germline lookup yields CDR1 SNHLY and CDR2 FYNNEI. The CDR3 length is 13 residues. The CDR3 coding sequence is TGTGCCAGCAGGAGGGATTTCAATCAGCCCCAGCATTTT. It translates to CASRRDFNQPQHF.

The gene calls are TRBV7-6 and TRBJ2-3; tentatively, D is TRBD2 (5 bases). The V gene lost 5 bases and the J gene lost 0 bases, with 15 bases spanning the gap. The CDR3 runs 16 residues. Per germline, CDR1 SGHVS and CDR2 FNYEAQ. The CDR3 coding sequence is TGTGCCAGCAGCCGTTCGGGGTGGGTTAGCACAGATACGCAGTATTTT. Protein sequence: CASSRSGWVSTDTQYF.

The rearrangement links TRBV19 to TRBJ2-7, with 9 bases matching TRBD2. With V trimmed by 9 bases and J by 0 bases, 12 bases remained unmatched. The V gene's germline CDR1 is LNHDA and CDR2 SQIVND (reference sequence). CDR3 length: 16 residues. This chain's CDR3 is CARRGASGVYSYEQYF. CDR3 in DNA: TGTGCCAGGAGGGGGGCTAGCGGGGTCTACTCCTACGAGCAGTACTTC.

The table lists this clone with a count of one. J is TRBJ1-2 and V is TRBV2; D is unresolved. V dropped 6 bases and J dropped 1 base, with 15 bases sitting between them. Germline loops: CDR1 SNHLY, CDR2 FYNNEI. CDR3 length: 15 residues. CDR3 protein: CASRRSRYFNYGYTF. Written as DNA, the CDR3 is TGTGCCAGCAGAAGATCCAGGTACTTTAACTATGGCTACACCTTC.